This entry describes one T cell receptor (beta chain). This clone came up a few times. Its specific antigen is unknown. No much larger clonotype is one base removed from it; base qualities were not supplied. The germline V gene specifies MNHEY as CDR1 and SVGAGI as CDR2. Including cysteine and phenylalanine, the CDR3 has 13 amino acids. Only the CDR3 part of the read is kept: 39 bases, read in frame from the first base. Relative to germline, V is 6 bases shorter and J is 2 bases shorter, with 10 bases between their ends. Frozen aliquots of unsorted single-cell suspensions were used for genomic DNA extraction with the QIAamp DNA kit. Surgically resected non-small cell lung cancer tissue was used for the tumour samples. Tissues arrived within 2 hours of resection and were immediately processed into single-cell suspensions. Tissue was mechanically dissociated and enzymatically digested with DNase I, collagenase I and hyaluronidase for approximately 32 minutes at 37 °C, then filtered and RBC-lysed.

A two-step multiplex PCR was used to amplify TCR-beta CDR3 regions from genomic DNA, and Illumina-compatible adaptors were added in the second step. TCR-beta immunosequencing was carried out on an Illumina platform through the commercial immunoSEQ service. The paper's data handling went like this. Two measures summarised the repertoires: productive clonality, and Top 10 Clones, meaning the percentage of T-cell templates coming from the ten most frequent sequences. Productive clonality had a range of 0 to 1, where 1 means a monoclonal population. Tumour-associated clones, identified using log10 scatter plots, were defined as sequences that made up at least 0.1% of tumour T-cell templates and were not found in the matched non-adjacent lung. Student's t-tests were used for two-group comparisons, ANOVA was used for stages, and linear regression was used for relationships, with analyses conducted in GraphPad Prism7 and R. The clones in this table, taken by TCRdb from immuneACCESS, are in-frame only. Not every clone is retained; where verified, under half of the shortfall comes from an unresolved V gene, and the cause of the rest is unknown. D and trimming were read from the DNA, whereas the V and J calls and clone size are those reported in that table. A total of about 15,000 clones appear in this sample, around 63% of them only once. The ten largest account for roughly 7.5% of the sample.

The data were taken from a study of immune cell composition in non-small cell lung cancer (dated by TCRdb to about 2017). Concerning the study at large: Histologic subtype, mostly lung adenocarcinoma or squamous cell carcinoma, was determined with H&E together with p63, CK5, Napsin A and TTF-1 immunohistochemistry. The subtype comparisons left out a handful of tumour specimens with TCR-beta data because those specimens were rare histological subtypes. In supplementary cohort #1, which comprised 10 lung adenocarcinoma cases, paired tumour/lung TCR-beta sequencing was performed and TIL populations were generated so that tumour reactivity could be assessed. Adaptive Biotechnologies TCR-beta sequencing was carried out on 34 paired NSCLC tumour and non-adjacent lung specimens, as well as on 25 to 30 tumour-only specimens.

Paper-wide results and their limitations: Compared with lung adenocarcinoma tumours, lung squamous cell carcinoma showed significantly higher Top 10 clone scores and productive clonality. Tumour-associated clones >0.5% were found in nearly half of NSCLC cases, namely in around 36% of adenocarcinomas versus about 73% of squamous carcinomas. The reactivity cohort was only 10 cases, and tumour-reactive clones were not shown to share sequences with the dominant in vivo tumour-associated clones. Across under 12 adenocarcinoma cases, the maximal tumour-associated clone frequency showed a strong correlation with TIL tumour reactivity, but overall clonality showed no such correlation. No significant correlation was found between tumour TCR-beta clonality and smoking pack-years.

The rearranged chain carries TRBV6-5 and TRBJ1-2, and perhaps TRBD1 as D gene, on 6 matching bases. The sequence derives from a human donor with non-small cell lung cancer. The sample taken for sequencing was lung tumor tissue. The CDR3 region: CASSSTGNYGYTF. In nucleotide form, the sequence is TGTGCCAGCAGCTCAACAGGGAACTATGGCTACACCTTC.